This section outlines one TCR beta chain sequence together with its context. Antigen specificity is unknown. Time point reported: persistent/refractory GD, antithyroid drugs over 5 years with positive TRAb. PBMC RNA was the source of the TCR library. The sample originates from a study of regulatory T cells in long-lasting Graves disease. Study observations and caveats: Shared public clonotypes totalled about 2,800 in persistent patients, compared with about 960 in new patients. Thyroid tissue was not studied; only peripheral blood was.

Building the TCR beta libraries relied on iRepertoire HTBI primers, and CDR3 regions underwent Arm-PCR. A single record per CDR3 protein comes from TCRdb applying MiXCR to the multiplex PCR reads. This table has over 450,000 distinct CDR3 sequences, 20% to 25% appearing once. The germline CDR1 and CDR2 sequences are SGHRS and YFSETQ. The CDR3 loop spans 19 amino acids. V lost 0 bases, J lost 5 bases, and 21 bases lay in between. This specimen consisted of peripheral blood mononuclear cells (PBMCs), obtained when the disease was refractory, from a patient treated with antithyroid drugs. This chain uses TRBV5-1 with TRBJ1-6, with a tentative D call TRBD1 (5 bases). This TCR was recovered from a female donor with Graves disease. The CDR3 nucleotides read TGCGCCAGCAGCTTGGACTGGTGGGACGGAGGAGGCGATAATTCACCCCTCCACTTT. It yields the protein CASSLDWWDGGGDNSPLHF.